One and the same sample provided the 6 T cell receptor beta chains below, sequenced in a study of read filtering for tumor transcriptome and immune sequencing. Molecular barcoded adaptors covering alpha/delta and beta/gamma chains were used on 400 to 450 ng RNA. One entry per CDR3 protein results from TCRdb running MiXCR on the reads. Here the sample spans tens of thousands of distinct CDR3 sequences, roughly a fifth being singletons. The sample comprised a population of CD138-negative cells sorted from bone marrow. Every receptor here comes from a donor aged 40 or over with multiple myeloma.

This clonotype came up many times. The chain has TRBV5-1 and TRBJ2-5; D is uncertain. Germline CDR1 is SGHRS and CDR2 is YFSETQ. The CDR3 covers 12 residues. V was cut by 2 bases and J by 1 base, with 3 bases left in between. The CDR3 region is CASSFTQETQYF. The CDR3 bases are TGCGCCAGCAGCTTTACCCAAGAGACCCAGTACTTC.

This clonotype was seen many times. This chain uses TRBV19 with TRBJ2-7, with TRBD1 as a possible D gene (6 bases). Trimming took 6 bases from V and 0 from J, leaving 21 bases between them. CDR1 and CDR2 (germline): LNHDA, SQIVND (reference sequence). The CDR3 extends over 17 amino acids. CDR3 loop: CASRPTDWDTSSYEQYF. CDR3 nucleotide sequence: TGTGCCAGTAGACCCACCGATTGGGACACCAGCTCCTACGAGCAGTACTTC.

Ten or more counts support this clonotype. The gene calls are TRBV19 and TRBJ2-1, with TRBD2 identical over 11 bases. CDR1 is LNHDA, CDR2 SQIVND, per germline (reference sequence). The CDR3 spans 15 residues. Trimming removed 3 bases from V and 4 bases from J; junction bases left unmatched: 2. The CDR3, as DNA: TGTGCCAGTAGTATCCGACTAGCGGGATACAATGAGCAGTTCTTC. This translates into CASSIRLAGYNEQFF.

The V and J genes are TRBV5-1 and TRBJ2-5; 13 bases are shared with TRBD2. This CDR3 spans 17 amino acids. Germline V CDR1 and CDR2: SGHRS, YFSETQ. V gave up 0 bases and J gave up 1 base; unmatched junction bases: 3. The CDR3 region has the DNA TGCGCCAGCAGCTTGGAACTAGCGGGAGGGGTCCAAGAGACCCAGTACTTC. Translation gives CASSLELAGGVQETQYF.

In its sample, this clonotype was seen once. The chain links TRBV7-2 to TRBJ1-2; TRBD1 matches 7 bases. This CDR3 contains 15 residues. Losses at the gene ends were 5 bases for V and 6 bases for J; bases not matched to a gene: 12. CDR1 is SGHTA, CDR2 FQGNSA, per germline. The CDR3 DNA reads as TGTGCCAGCAGCACCGTTGCGACAGGGATCGATGGCTACACCTTC. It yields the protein CASSTVATGIDGYTF.

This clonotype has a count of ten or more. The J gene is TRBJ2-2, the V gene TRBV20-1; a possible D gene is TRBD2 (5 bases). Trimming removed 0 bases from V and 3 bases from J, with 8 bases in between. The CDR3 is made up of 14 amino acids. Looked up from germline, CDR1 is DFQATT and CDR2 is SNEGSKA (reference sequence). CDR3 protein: CSARDLGDTGELFF. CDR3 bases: TGCAGTGCTAGAGATCTCGGGGACACCGGGGAGCTGTTTTTT.